This TCR beta chain was documented in a study of blood T cell repertoires in COVID-19. In the study overall: The United States, Italy and Spain supplied acute and convalescent COVID-19 samples. The cDNA or gDNA used as material had been derived from T cells, B-cell-depleted T cells, or PBMCs.

Germline CDR1 and CDR2: SGDLS and YYNGEE. The CDR3 is made up of 13 amino acids. V was clipped by 2 bases and J by 7 bases, with 10 bases between them. As handled by the study authors: How many nucleated cells were present was estimated from reference gene primer amplification. Assay: immunoSEQ multiplex PCR; the TCRdb copy retains only in-frame clones and omits some. V and J calls and clone size are given by that table; D and trimming were obtained from the DNA. The sample includes some 390,000 clones, more than 75% of them seen just once. The sample comprised peripheral blood. This chain links TRBV9 with TRBJ2-1, with D uncertain. The TCR was taken from a human donor in a cohort sampled during active COVID-19. The CDR3 DNA reads as TGTGCCAGCAGCGTTCCGGGTAAAAATGAGCAGTTCTTC. Its translation is CASSVPGKNEQFF.